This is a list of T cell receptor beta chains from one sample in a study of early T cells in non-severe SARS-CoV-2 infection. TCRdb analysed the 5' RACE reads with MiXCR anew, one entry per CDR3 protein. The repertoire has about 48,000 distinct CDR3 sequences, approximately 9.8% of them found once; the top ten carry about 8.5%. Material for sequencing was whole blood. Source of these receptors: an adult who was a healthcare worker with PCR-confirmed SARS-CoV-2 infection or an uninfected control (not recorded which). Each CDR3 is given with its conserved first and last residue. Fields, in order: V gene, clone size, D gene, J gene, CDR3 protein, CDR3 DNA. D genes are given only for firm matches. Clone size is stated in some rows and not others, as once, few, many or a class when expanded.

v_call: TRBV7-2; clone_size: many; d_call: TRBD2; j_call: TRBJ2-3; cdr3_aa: CASSLIASGRADTQYF; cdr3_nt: TGTGCCAGCAGCTTGATCGCCAGCGGGAGGGCAGATACGCAGTATTTT
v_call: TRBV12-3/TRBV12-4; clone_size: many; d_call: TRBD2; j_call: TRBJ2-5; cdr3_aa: CASSSALAEGTETQYF; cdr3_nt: TGTGCCAGCAGTTCTGCACTAGCGGAGGGGACGGAGACCCAGTACTTC
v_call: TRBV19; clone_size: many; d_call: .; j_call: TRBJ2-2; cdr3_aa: CASSTPAGGTGELFF; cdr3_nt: TGTGCCAGTAGTACCCCGGCAGGGGGGACCGGGGAGCTGTTTTTT
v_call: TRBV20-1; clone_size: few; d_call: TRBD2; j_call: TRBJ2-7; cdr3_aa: CSAREAGTRAYEQYF; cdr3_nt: TGCAGTGCTAGAGAGGCCGGGACTAGAGCCTACGAGCAGTACTTC
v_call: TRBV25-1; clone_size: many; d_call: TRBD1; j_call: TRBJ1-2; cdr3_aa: CASSEYFAGGAYGYTF; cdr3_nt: TGTGCCAGCAGTGAATATTTCGCAGGGGGAGCTTATGGCTACACCTTC
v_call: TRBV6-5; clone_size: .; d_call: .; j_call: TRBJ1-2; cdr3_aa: CASSRTQGSYGYTF; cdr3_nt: TGTGCCAGCAGCCGAACACAGGGATCCTATGGCTACACCTTC
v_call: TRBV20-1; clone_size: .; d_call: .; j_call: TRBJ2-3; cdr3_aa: CSARGARGDTQYF; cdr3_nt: TGCAGTGCTAGGGGCGCTAGGGGAGATACGCAGTATTTT
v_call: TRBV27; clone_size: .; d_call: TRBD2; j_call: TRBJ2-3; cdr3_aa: CASSHRTSVTDTQYF; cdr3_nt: TGTGCCAGCAGTCACCGGACTAGCGTCACAGATACGCAGTATTTT
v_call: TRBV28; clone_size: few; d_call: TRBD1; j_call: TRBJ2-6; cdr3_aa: CASSSGQGATSGANVLTF; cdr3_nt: TGTGCCAGCAGTTCAGGACAGGGGGCGACCTCTGGGGCCAACGTCCTGACTTTC
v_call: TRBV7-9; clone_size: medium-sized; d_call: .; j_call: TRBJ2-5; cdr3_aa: CATRDGETQYF; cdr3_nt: TGTGCCACCCGGGACGGGGAGACCCAGTACTTC
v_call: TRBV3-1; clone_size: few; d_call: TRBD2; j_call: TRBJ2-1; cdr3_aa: CASSQDVREGEQFF; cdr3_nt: TGTGCCAGCAGCCAAGATGTGCGGGAGGGTGAGCAGTTCTTC
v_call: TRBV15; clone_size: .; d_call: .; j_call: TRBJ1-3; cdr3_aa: CATSRDWQISGNTIYF; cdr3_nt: TGTGCCACCAGCAGAGATTGGCAGATCTCTGGAAACACCATATATTTT
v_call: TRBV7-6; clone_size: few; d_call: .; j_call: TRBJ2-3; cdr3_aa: CASSPELGSTDTQYF; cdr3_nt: TGTGCCAGCAGCCCCGAACTCGGGAGCACAGATACGCAGTATTTT
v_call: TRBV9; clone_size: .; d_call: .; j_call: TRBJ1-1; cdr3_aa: CASSAGGESTEAFF; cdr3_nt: TGTGCCAGCAGCGCCGGAGGAGAGAGCACTGAAGCTTTCTTT
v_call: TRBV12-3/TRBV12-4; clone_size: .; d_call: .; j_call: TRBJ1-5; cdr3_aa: CASSPTGSQPQHF; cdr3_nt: TGTGCCAGCAGCCCTACAGGGAGTCAGCCCCAGCATTTT
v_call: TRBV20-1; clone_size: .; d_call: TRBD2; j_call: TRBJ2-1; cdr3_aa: CSATSGGYNEQFF; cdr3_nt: TGCAGTGCTACCTCGGGGGGGTACAATGAGCAGTTCTTC
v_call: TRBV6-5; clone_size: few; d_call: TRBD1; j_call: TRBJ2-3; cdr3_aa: CASSRTGRSTDTQYF; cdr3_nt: TGTGCCAGCAGTCGGACAGGGAGGAGCACAGATACGCAGTATTTT
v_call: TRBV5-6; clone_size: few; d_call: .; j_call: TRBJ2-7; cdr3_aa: CASSLGDTDYEQYF; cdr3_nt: TGTGCCAGCAGCTTGGGGGACACAGACTACGAGCAGTACTTC
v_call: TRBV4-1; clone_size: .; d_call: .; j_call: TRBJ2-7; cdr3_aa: CASSQSGQYYEQYF; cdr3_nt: TGCGCCAGCAGCCAATCCGGACAGTACTACGAGCAGTACTTC
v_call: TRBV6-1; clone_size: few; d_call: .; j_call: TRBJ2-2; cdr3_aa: CASSYRSANTGELFF; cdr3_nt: TGTGCCAGCAGTTACAGGAGTGCGAACACCGGGGAGCTGTTTTTT
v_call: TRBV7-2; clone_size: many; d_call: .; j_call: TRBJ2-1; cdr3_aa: CASSLAGTLYNEQFF; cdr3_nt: TGTGCCAGCAGCTTAGCGGGGACTCTCTACAATGAGCAGTTCTTC
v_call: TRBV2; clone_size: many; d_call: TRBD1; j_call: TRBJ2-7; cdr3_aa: CASRGGTGDKQYF; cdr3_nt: TGTGCCAGCAGGGGGGGGACAGGGGACAAGCAGTACTTC
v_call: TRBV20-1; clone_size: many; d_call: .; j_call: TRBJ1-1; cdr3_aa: CSAPRTQTGTEAFF; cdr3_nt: TGCAGTGCTCCGAGGACCCAAACGGGCACTGAAGCTTTCTTT
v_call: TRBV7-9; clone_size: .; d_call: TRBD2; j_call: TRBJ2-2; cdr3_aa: CASSLRGGVNTGELFF; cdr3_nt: TGTGCCAGCAGCTTAAGGGGAGGGGTCAACACCGGGGAGCTGTTTTTT
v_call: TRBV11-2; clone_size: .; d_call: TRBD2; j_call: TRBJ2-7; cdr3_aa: CASSLVRTSGTWNEQYF; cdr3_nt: TGTGCCAGCAGCTTAGTACGGACTAGCGGGACCTGGAACGAGCAGTACTTC
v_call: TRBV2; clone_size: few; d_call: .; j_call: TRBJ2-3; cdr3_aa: CASSGGLGLGDTQYF; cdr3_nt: TGTGCCAGCAGTGGGGGACTGGGACTCGGAGATACGCAGTATTTT
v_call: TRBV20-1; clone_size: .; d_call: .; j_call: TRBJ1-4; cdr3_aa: CSARGIGDEKLFF; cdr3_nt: TGCAGTGCTAGAGGGATAGGGGATGAAAAACTGTTTTTT
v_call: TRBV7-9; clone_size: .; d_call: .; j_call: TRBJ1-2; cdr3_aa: CASSFIQGRGHGYTF; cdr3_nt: TGTGCCAGCAGCTTTATTCAGGGTCGGGGCCATGGCTACACCTTC
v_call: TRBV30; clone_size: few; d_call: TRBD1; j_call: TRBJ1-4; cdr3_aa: CAWSVGTVDEKLFF; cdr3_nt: TGTGCCTGGAGTGTCGGGACAGTGGACGAAAAACTGTTTTTT
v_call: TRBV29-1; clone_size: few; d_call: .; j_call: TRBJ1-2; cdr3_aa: CSVDRQTGRIYGYTF; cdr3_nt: TGCAGCGTTGATCGGCAGACCGGACGCATCTATGGCTACACCTTC
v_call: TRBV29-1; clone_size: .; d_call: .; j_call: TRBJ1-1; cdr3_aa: CSADPGWNTEAFF; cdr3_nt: TGCAGCGCCGATCCGGGGTGGAACACTGAAGCTTTCTTT
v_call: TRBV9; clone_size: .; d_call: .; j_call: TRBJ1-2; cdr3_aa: CASSRDRRTNYGYTF; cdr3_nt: TGTGCCAGCAGCCGGGACCGTCGTACTAACTATGGCTACACCTTC
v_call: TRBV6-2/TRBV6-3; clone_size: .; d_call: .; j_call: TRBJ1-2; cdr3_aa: CASSYSVGRPYGYTF; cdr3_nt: TGTGCCAGCAGTTACTCCGTGGGGCGACCTTATGGCTACACCTTC
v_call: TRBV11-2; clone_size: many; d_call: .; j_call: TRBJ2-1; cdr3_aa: CASSLDPALSYNEQFF; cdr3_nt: TGTGCCAGCAGCTTAGATCCGGCACTGTCCTACAATGAGCAGTTCTTC
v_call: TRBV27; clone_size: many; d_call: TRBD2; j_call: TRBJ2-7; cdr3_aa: CASSLILAGGVYEQYF; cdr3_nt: TGTGCCAGCAGTTTAATCCTAGCGGGAGGGGTATACGAGCAGTACTTC
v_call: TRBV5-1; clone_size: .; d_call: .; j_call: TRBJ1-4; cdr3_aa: CASSPQKQLSNEKLFF; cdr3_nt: TGCGCCAGCAGCCCGCAAAAACAGCTATCTAATGAAAAACTGTTTTTT
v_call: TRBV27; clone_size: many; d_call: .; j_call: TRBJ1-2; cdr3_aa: CATQRGPNYGYTF; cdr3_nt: TGTGCCACCCAGCGGGGGCCTAACTATGGCTACACCTTC
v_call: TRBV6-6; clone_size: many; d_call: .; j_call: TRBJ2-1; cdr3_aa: CASSYLGGATRTSGESYNEQFF; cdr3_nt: TGTGCCAGCAGTTATTTGGGGGGCGCAACCCGTACCAGTGGCGAATCCTACAATGAGCAGTTCTTC
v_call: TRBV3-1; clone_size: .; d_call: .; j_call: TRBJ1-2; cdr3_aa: CASSHDGDSYLGGYTF; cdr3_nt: TGTGCCAGCAGCCATGACGGTGATTCTTATTTGGGAGGCTACACCTTC
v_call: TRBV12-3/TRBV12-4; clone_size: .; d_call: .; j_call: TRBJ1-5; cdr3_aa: CASSSQTGRRNQPQHF; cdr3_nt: TGTGCCAGCAGTTCCCAGACCGGGCGGCGCAATCAGCCCCAGCATTTT
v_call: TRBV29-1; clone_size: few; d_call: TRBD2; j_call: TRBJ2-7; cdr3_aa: CSVETSGSSYEQYF; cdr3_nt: TGCAGCGTTGAGACTAGCGGGAGTAGCTACGAGCAGTACTTC
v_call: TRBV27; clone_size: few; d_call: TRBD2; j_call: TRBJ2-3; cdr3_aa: CASSIAGGDTQYF; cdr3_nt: TGTGCCAGCAGCATAGCGGGAGGAGATACGCAGTATTTT
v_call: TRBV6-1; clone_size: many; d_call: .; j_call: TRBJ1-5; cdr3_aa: CASSEEGVYSNQPQHF; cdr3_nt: TGTGCCAGCAGTGAAGAAGGGGTGTATAGCAATCAGCCCCAGCATTTT
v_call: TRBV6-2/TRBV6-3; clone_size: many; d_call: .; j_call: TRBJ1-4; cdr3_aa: CASRSTAGEGKLFF; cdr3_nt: TGTGCCAGCAGGAGCACTGCAGGGGAGGGAAAACTGTTTTTT
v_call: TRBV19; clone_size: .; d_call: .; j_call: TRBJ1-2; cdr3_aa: CASSPQGNGGYTF; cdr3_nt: TGTGCCAGTAGCCCACAGGGAAATGGGGGCTACACCTTC